These T cell receptor beta chains were read from a single sample in a study of T cell changes during pregnancy in multiple sclerosis. The repertoire was sequenced with immunoSEQ multiplex PCR; TCRdb's copy has only in-frame clones and lacks some. The sample includes tens of thousands of clones, 90% to 95% of them seen just once. The sequences come from CD8+ T cells from peripheral blood mononuclear cells, collected in the third trimester of pregnancy. All receptors derive from a female donor with multiple sclerosis, enrolled in a pregnancy study. CDR3s include the opening cysteine and the closing phenylalanine or tryptophan. Fields, in order: D gene, clone size, CDR3 length, J gene, V gene, CDR3 protein, CDR3 DNA. A D gene is named only where the DNA matches it firmly. Not every row has a clone size; where given, it reads once, few, many or a size class.

d_gene: .; abundance: .; len: 13; j_gene: TRBJ2-7; v_gene: TRBV30; CDR3aa: CAWSVTVPYEQYF; CDR3nt: TGTGCCTGGAGTGTAACAGTTCCCTACGAGCAGTACTTC
d_gene: TRBD1; abundance: .; len: 15; j_gene: TRBJ2-1; v_gene: TRBV19; CDR3aa: CASRVEGQGAREQFF; CDR3nt: TGTGCCAGTAGGGTTGAGGGACAGGGGGCCCGGGAGCAGTTCTTC
d_gene: .; abundance: .; len: 19; j_gene: TRBJ1-5; v_gene: TRBV7-6; CDR3aa: CASSSRPTLGGDLGQPQHF; CDR3nt: TGTGCCAGCAGCTCACGGCCTACTTTGGGGGGGGATTTAGGTCAGCCCCAGCATTTT
d_gene: .; abundance: once; len: 14; j_gene: TRBJ1-1; v_gene: TRBV7-6; CDR3aa: CASSLQGMNTEAFF; CDR3nt: TGTGCCAGCAGCTTACAGGGGATGAACACTGAAGCTTTCTTT
d_gene: .; abundance: .; len: 13; j_gene: TRBJ1-1; v_gene: TRBV27; CDR3aa: CASRDKLWSEAFF; CDR3nt: TGTGCCAGCAGGGATAAACTATGGTCGGAAGCTTTCTTT
d_gene: .; abundance: .; len: 14; j_gene: TRBJ2-5; v_gene: TRBV6-1; CDR3aa: CASSEAVSSETQYF; CDR3nt: TGTGCCAGCAGTGAAGCCGTTAGCAGTGAGACCCAGTACTTC
d_gene: TRBD1; abundance: .; len: 18; j_gene: TRBJ2-6; v_gene: TRBV7-9; CDR3aa: CASSLHGTVISGANVLTF; CDR3nt: TGTGCCAGCAGCTTACACGGGACAGTCATCTCTGGGGCCAACGTCCTGACTTTC
d_gene: TRBD2; abundance: .; len: 16; j_gene: TRBJ2-3; v_gene: TRBV6-4; CDR3aa: CASSEGVSSGMDTQYF; CDR3nt: TGTGCCAGCAGTGAGGGCGTCTCTAGCGGTATGGATACGCAGTATTTT
d_gene: .; abundance: .; len: 13; j_gene: TRBJ1-1; v_gene: TRBV19; CDR3aa: CASRGRSGTEAFF; CDR3nt: TGTGCCAGTAGGGGTAGGAGTGGCACTGAAGCTTTCTTT
d_gene: .; abundance: .; len: 14; j_gene: TRBJ2-3; v_gene: TRBV27; CDR3aa: CASSPRVITDTQYF; CDR3nt: TGTGCCAGCAGCCCCAGGGTCATTACAGATACGCAGTATTTT
d_gene: .; abundance: few; len: 13; j_gene: TRBJ1-1; v_gene: TRBV19; CDR3aa: CASSIGRNTEAFF; CDR3nt: TGTGCCAGTAGTATAGGGAGGAACACTGAAGCTTTCTTT
d_gene: TRBD2; abundance: .; len: 15; j_gene: TRBJ2-3; v_gene: TRBV2; CDR3aa: CARFREGAGADTQYF; CDR3nt: TGTGCCAGATTCAGGGAGGGAGCCGGGGCAGATACGCAGTATTTT
d_gene: TRBD1; abundance: .; len: 12; j_gene: TRBJ1-2; v_gene: TRBV5-6; CDR3aa: CASSLGTGSPTF; CDR3nt: TGTGCCAGCAGCTTGGGGACAGGGTCCCCCACCTTC
d_gene: TRBD1; abundance: .; len: 14; j_gene: TRBJ1-2; v_gene: TRBV5-6; CDR3aa: CASSKTGGAYGYTF; CDR3nt: TGTGCCAGCAGCAAAACAGGGGGCGCTTATGGCTACACCTTC
d_gene: .; abundance: .; len: 14; j_gene: TRBJ1-5; v_gene: TRBV27; CDR3aa: CASSQLQGYQPQHF; CDR3nt: TGTGCCAGCAGCCAACTACAGGGATATCAGCCCCAGCATTTT
d_gene: TRBD2; abundance: .; len: 17; j_gene: TRBJ2-5; v_gene: TRBV15; CDR3aa: CATSRFPSGNNQETQYF; CDR3nt: TGTGCCACCAGCAGATTTCCTAGCGGGAACAATCAAGAGACCCAGTACTTC
d_gene: .; abundance: once; len: 14; j_gene: TRBJ2-1; v_gene: TRBV10-3; CDR3aa: CAIILDTTYNEQFF; CDR3nt: TGTGCCATCATCCTGGACACCACCTACAATGAGCAGTTCTTC
d_gene: .; abundance: .; len: 13; j_gene: TRBJ1-4; v_gene: TRBV19; CDR3aa: CASSMGRSGKLFF; CDR3nt: TGTGCCAGTAGTATGGGGCGGTCGGGAAAACTGTTTTTT
d_gene: TRBD1; abundance: .; len: 11; j_gene: TRBJ2-1; v_gene: TRBV2; CDR3aa: CASNRGDEQFF; CDR3nt: TGTGCCAGCAACAGGGGCGATGAGCAGTTCTTC
d_gene: TRBD1; abundance: once; len: 17; j_gene: TRBJ1-6; v_gene: TRBV5-4; CDR3aa: CASSGDRESSYNSPLHF; CDR3nt: TGTGCCAGCAGCGGGGACAGGGAGAGCTCCTATAATTCACCCCTCCACTTT
d_gene: .; abundance: .; len: 16; j_gene: TRBJ1-5; v_gene: TRBV27; CDR3aa: CASSSLRGSGNQPQHF; CDR3nt: TGTGCCAGCAGTTCTTTGAGGGGGTCTGGCAATCAGCCCCAGCATTTT
d_gene: .; abundance: .; len: 13; j_gene: TRBJ1-2; v_gene: TRBV5-1; CDR3aa: CASSLEGGYGYTF; CDR3nt: TGCGCCAGCAGCTTGGAAGGGGGCTATGGCTACACCTTC
d_gene: .; abundance: .; len: 15; j_gene: TRBJ1-4; v_gene: TRBV6-1; CDR3aa: CASSLKGRAGEKLFF; CDR3nt: TGTGCCAGCAGCCTAAAGGGGAGGGCTGGGGAAAAACTGTTTTTT
d_gene: .; abundance: .; len: 14; j_gene: TRBJ1-2; v_gene: TRBV10-3; CDR3aa: CAISEGDRVSGYTF; CDR3nt: TGTGCCATCAGTGAGGGAGACAGAGTAAGTGGCTACACCTTC
d_gene: .; abundance: .; len: 12; j_gene: TRBJ2-2; v_gene: TRBV19; CDR3aa: CASSPGNGELFF; CDR3nt: TGTGCCAGTAGTCCGGGTAACGGGGAGCTGTTTTTT
d_gene: .; abundance: .; len: 13; j_gene: TRBJ1-2; v_gene: TRBV2; CDR3aa: CASSYRELGGYTF; CDR3nt: TGTGCCAGCAGCTACAGGGAATTAGGGGGCTACACCTTC
d_gene: TRBD1; abundance: large; len: 15; j_gene: TRBJ1-2; v_gene: TRBV5-5; CDR3aa: CASSRRTGEDYGYTF; CDR3nt: TGTGCCAGCAGCCGTAGGACAGGGGAGGACTATGGCTACACCTTC
d_gene: .; abundance: .; len: 13; j_gene: TRBJ2-3; v_gene: TRBV15; CDR3aa: CATSRTVGDTQYF; CDR3nt: TGTGCCACCAGCAGAACAGTCGGAGATACGCAGTATTTT
d_gene: .; abundance: .; len: 16; j_gene: TRBJ1-1; v_gene: TRBV27; CDR3aa: CASSFGAGPMNTEAFF; CDR3nt: TGTGCCAGCAGTTTTGGTGCAGGGCCGATGAACACTGAAGCTTTCTTT
d_gene: .; abundance: .; len: 14; j_gene: TRBJ1-1; v_gene: TRBV19; CDR3aa: CASSIQAQGTEAFF; CDR3nt: TGTGCCAGTAGTATACAGGCCCAGGGCACTGAAGCTTTCTTT
d_gene: .; abundance: .; len: 15; j_gene: TRBJ2-7; v_gene: TRBV7-8; CDR3aa: CASSLARDFSYEQYF; CDR3nt: TGTGCCAGCAGCTTAGCGAGAGACTTCTCCTACGAGCAGTACTTC
d_gene: TRBD2; abundance: .; len: 16; j_gene: TRBJ2-1; v_gene: TRBV27; CDR3aa: CASGISSGAAYNEQFF; CDR3nt: TGTGCCAGCGGTATATCTAGCGGGGCGGCCTACAATGAGCAGTTCTTC
d_gene: TRBD1; abundance: .; len: 15; j_gene: TRBJ1-3; v_gene: TRBV6-5; CDR3aa: CASWDRLNPGNTIYF; CDR3nt: TGTGCCAGTTGGGACAGGCTAAACCCTGGAAACACCATATATTTT
d_gene: .; abundance: .; len: 13; j_gene: TRBJ1-1; v_gene: TRBV25-1; CDR3aa: CASSVGGITEAFF; CDR3nt: TGTGCCAGCAGTGTTGGGGGGATCACTGAAGCTTTCTTT
d_gene: TRBD1; abundance: .; len: 15; j_gene: TRBJ2-7; v_gene: TRBV15; CDR3aa: CATSRDDRAAYEQYF; CDR3nt: TGTGCCACCAGCAGAGATGACAGGGCAGCCTACGAGCAGTACTTC
d_gene: .; abundance: .; len: 15; j_gene: TRBJ1-2; v_gene: TRBV13; CDR3aa: CASGEQRTAPRGYTF; CDR3nt: TGTGCCAGCGGGGAGCAGCGGACCGCCCCTCGCGGCTACACCTTC
d_gene: TRBD1; abundance: .; len: 17; j_gene: TRBJ1-2; v_gene: TRBV4-1; CDR3aa: CASSHPVGTGVEYGYTF; CDR3nt: TGCGCCAGCAGCCATCCGGTCGGGACAGGGGTAGAGTATGGCTACACCTTC
d_gene: TRBD1; abundance: .; len: 14; j_gene: TRBJ1-4; v_gene: TRBV5-4; CDR3aa: CASSLDRGQEKLFF; CDR3nt: TGTGCCAGCAGCTTAGACAGGGGGCAGGAAAAACTGTTTTTT
d_gene: .; abundance: .; len: 15; j_gene: TRBJ2-1; v_gene: TRBV5-4; CDR3aa: CASSLAGDSYNEQFF; CDR3nt: TGTGCCAGCAGCTTGGCGGGGGACTCCTACAATGAGCAGTTCTTC
d_gene: .; abundance: .; len: 13; j_gene: TRBJ2-7; v_gene: TRBV14; CDR3aa: CASSQGHSYEQYF; CDR3nt: TGTGCCAGCAGCCAAGGACACTCCTACGAGCAGTACTTC